Below, 23 T cell receptor beta chains from the same sample are listed, as sequenced in a study of response to subunit inactivated influenza vaccine. TCRdb passed the RT-PCR reads through MiXCR, listing each CDR3 protein once. The sample holds about 700,000 distinct CDR3 sequences, about 15% seen once. The sample here was PBMCs from blood, taken 14 to 15 days before vaccination. These receptors all come from a man in his fifties or sixties who received an inactivated influenza vaccine.

The chain couples TRBV7-7 to TRBJ2-5; 10 positions match TRBD2. CDR3 length equals 17 residues. Germline CDR1 is SSHAT and CDR2 is FNYEAQ (reference sequence). With 1 base clipped from V and 2 bases from J, the junction kept 7 bases outside the gene matches. The CDR3 region is CASSLGSLAGDQETQYF. For the CDR3, the DNA is TGTGCCAGCAGCTTAGGCTCTCTAGCGGGAGATCAAGAGACCCAGTACTTC. Full variable domain (rest looked up from reference TRBV7-7 and TRBJ2-5): GAGVSQSPRYKVTKRGQDVTLRCDPISSHATLYWYQQALGQGPEFLTYFNYEAQPDKSGLPSDRFSAERPEGSISTLTIQRTEQRDSAMYRCASSLGSLAGDQETQYFGPGTRLLVL.

The chain employs TRBV18 and TRBJ1-3, with unresolved D. This CDR3 contains 16 residues. V lost 2 bases and J lost 0, with 11 bases in between. Looked up from germline, CDR1 is KGHSH and CDR2 is LQKENI. Here the CDR3 reads CASSPWNSGSGNTIYF. The CDR3 bases are TGTGCCAGCTCACCATGGAACTCCGGCTCTGGAAACACCATATATTTT.

J is TRBJ2-1 and V is TRBV12-3 or TRBV12-4; D unclear. V was trimmed by 8 bases and J by 9 bases, leaving 11 bases between them. The CDR3 loop spans 11 amino acids. CDR3 in DNA: TGTGCCAGCCGGTTCCTAGGTGAGCAGTTCTTC. Protein product: CASRFLGEQFF.

In this sample, this clonotype turned up a few times. V and J are TRBV5-1 and TRBJ2-7, with 14 bases lining up with TRBD2. The CDR3 is 15 residues long. The germline CDR1 and CDR2 sequences are SGHRS and YFSETQ. V lost 4 bases and J lost 6; bases outside the gene matches: 6. The CDR3 reads CASSPLTSGRGEQYF. CDR3 nucleotides: TGCGCCAGCAGCCCGCTGACTAGCGGGAGGGGCGAGCAGTACTTC.

This chain links TRBV9 with TRBJ2-7; possibly TRBD1 for D (6 bases). The germline gives CDR1 SGDLS, CDR2 YYNGEE. The CDR3 has 14 amino acids. Trimming took off 1 base at V and 4 bases at J, with 12 bases between the two ends. The CDR3 DNA is TGTGCCAGCAGCGTAACGACAGGTGAATACGAGCAGTACTTC. This encodes CASSVTTGEYEQYF.

This clonotype turned up a few times. The gene calls are TRBV29-1 and TRBJ2-7; 12 positions agree with TRBD2. This CDR3 spans 15 amino acids. Germline values: CDR1 SQVTM, CDR2 ANQGSEA. The trim removed 5 bases at V and 3 bases at J, leaving 8 bases unmatched. CDR3 region: CSVLVLAGGVYEQYF. The CDR3, as DNA: TGCAGCGTTTTGGTACTAGCGGGAGGAGTCTACGAGCAGTACTTC.

This clonotype came up a few times. V and J are TRBV20-1 and TRBJ2-5; a weak D match, TRBD1 (6 bases). Per the germline V gene, CDR1 is DFQATT and CDR2 is SNEGSKA (reference sequence). The V and J ends lost 5 bases and 1 base respectively, with 20 bases between them. The CDR3 runs to 16 residues. The DNA for the CDR3 is TGCAGTGCTTTCCCGGCGCGGCAGGGGTTCCAAGAGACCCAGTACTTC. Amino acid sequence: CSAFPARQGFQETQYF.

A few counts support this clonotype. V usage is TRBV15 and J usage is TRBJ1-1; unclear D gene. The CDR3 loop spans 14 amino acids. Deletions cut 3 bases from V and 6 bases from J, with 14 bases between. The germline gives CDR1 LNHNV, CDR2 YYDKDF (reference sequence). DNA for the CDR3: TGTGCCACCAGCAGGACGTACGGTCGGGCTGAAGCTTTCTTT. This sequence encodes CATSRTYGRAEAFF.

Ten or more counts support this clonotype. V is TRBV6-2 or TRBV6-3 and J is TRBJ2-4; a weak D match, TRBD2 (6 bases). V was pared by 7 bases and J by 0 bases, with 13 bases between. The CDR3 length is 15 residues. The V gene's germline CDR1 is MNHEY and CDR2 SVGEGT. The CDR3 loop is CASMEGVLAKNIQYF. CDR3 nucleotide sequence: TGTGCCAGCATGGAGGGAGTATTAGCCAAAAACATTCAGTACTTC.

This chain uses TRBV20-1 with TRBJ2-3; 9 nucleotides align to TRBD2. Germline loops: CDR1 DFQATT, CDR2 SNEGSKA (reference sequence). The CDR3 covers 15 residues. With 5 bases clipped from V and 1 base from J, the junction kept 7 bases outside the gene matches. CDR3 coding DNA: TGCAGTGCTCATAGCGGGAGTTACCGCACAGATACGCAGTATTTT. It is translated as CSAHSGSYRTDTQYF.

This clonotype came up many times. This chain joins TRBV4-2 and TRBJ2-2; TRBD1 matches 7 bases. The V and J ends lost 0 bases and 7 bases, in that order; junction bases with no gene match: 11. This CDR3 contains 17 residues. Looked up from germline, CDR1 is LGHNA and CDR2 is YNFKEQ. The CDR3 DNA reads as TGTGCCAGCAGCCAAGATCTTATGGGGACAGTGAACGGGGAGCTGTTTTTT. Translation gives CASSQDLMGTVNGELFF.

The rearrangement uses TRBV7-6 and TRBJ2-6; D might be TRBD1 (6 bases). Trimming took 5 bases from V and 0 from J, leaving 14 bases between them. CDR3 length: 17 residues. Germline lookup yields CDR1 SGHVS and CDR2 FNYEAQ. In DNA form, the CDR3 reads TGTGCCAGCAGCCCGGGACACTTTTCCTCTGGGGCCAACGTCCTGACTTTC. Its protein product is CASSPGHFSSGANVLTF.

The genes are TRBV15 and TRBJ1-5; TRBD1 is a possible D gene (5 bases). V was cut by 4 bases and J by 4 bases, with 17 bases left in between. In germline, CDR1 is LNHNV, CDR2 YYDKDF (reference sequence). The CDR3 has 16 amino acids. CDR3 amino acids: CATSTSGRGANQPQHF. The CDR3 DNA sequence: TGTGCCACCAGCACATCAGGGCGGGGAGCTAATCAGCCCCAGCATTTT.

This rearrangement joins TRBV9 to TRBJ2-4, with TRBD2 as a possible D gene (5 bases). CDR3 length: 15 residues. Trimming cost V 0 bases and J 1 base, with 8 bases left between them. The germline CDR1 and CDR2 sequences are SGDLS and YYNGEE. CDR3 DNA sequence: TGTGCCAGCAGCGTAGCGCCGGGGGCCAAAAACATTCAGTACTTC. It codes for CASSVAPGAKNIQYF.

This clonotype was seen ten or more times. No DNA is shown, since the ends of the CDR3 on it are uncertain; the CDR3 is the one TCRdb lists. V gene TRBV21-1 combines with J gene TRBJ2-7; the DNA was not used to check the table's D call, TRBD2. TRBV21-1 is reported as a pseudogene. The length of the CDR3 is 21 amino acids, counting both ends. The CDR3: CASSKALSVAGGTSGTYEQYF.

The chain links TRBV4-3 to TRBJ1-6; D is unclear. CDR1 and CDR2 (germline): LGHNA, YSLEER. V gave up 0 bases and J gave up 3 bases, with 6 bases separating them. The CDR3 totals 15 residues. DNA for the CDR3: TGCGCCAGCAGCCAAGATACCAGCTATAATTCACCCCTCCACTTT. Residues: CASSQDTSYNSPLHF.

This clonotype was seen a few times. This sequence joins TRBV5-1 and TRBJ1-4; weak D call: TRBD1 (5 bases). This CDR3 comprises 15 residues. The germline V gene has CDR1 SGHRS and CDR2 YFSETQ. Trimming cost V 5 bases and J 3 bases, with 14 bases left between them. The CDR3 spells CASRTGFSSNEKLFF. The CDR3 nucleotides read TGCGCCAGCAGAACAGGCTTCTCGTCTAATGAAAAACTGTTTTTT. The entire variable domain, with the rest obtained from reference TRBV5-1 and TRBJ1-4, is as follows: KAGVTQTPRYLIKTRGQQVTLSCSPISGHRSVSWYQQTPGQGLQFLFEYFSETQRNKGNFPGRFSGRQFSNSRSEMNVSTLELGDSALYLCASRTGFSSNEKLFFGSGTQLSVL.

This clonotype was seen more than once but under ten times. The V gene is TRBV3-1, the J gene TRBJ2-3; tentatively, D is TRBD1 or TRBD2 (5 bases each). CDR1 is LGHDT, CDR2 YNNKEL, per germline (reference sequence). This CDR3 spans 15 amino acids. The ends were cut back, 3 bases at V and 5 bases at J, with 15 bases in the middle. The CDR3 nucleotides are TGTGCCAGCAGCCACTGGGACCTGGGGGAAGATACGCAGTATTTT. Amino acids: CASSHWDLGEDTQYF.

As regards this clonotype: At one boundary the junction diverges from the germline segment, which might be a read error. The rearrangement links TRBV7-7 to TRBJ2-2; 7 positions match TRBD1. CDR1 is SSHAT and CDR2 is FNYEAQ in the germline V gene (reference sequence). This CDR3 has 13 residues. CDR3 loop: CASSFQGAGELFF. The CDR3 bases are TGTGCTAGCAGCTTTCAGGGGGCCGGGGAGCTGTTTTTT.

In its sample, this clonotype was seen a few times. The chain recombines TRBV20-1 with TRBJ1-2; unclear D gene. The CDR3 covers 10 residues. Per germline, CDR1 DFQATT and CDR2 SNEGSKA (reference sequence). Between the trimmed V and J ends, which lost 6 bases and 5 bases, there was a span of 7 bases. The CDR3 DNA sequence: TGCAGTGCAATTAGATATGGCTACACCTTC. Residues: CSAIRYGYTF.

The genes are TRBV3-1 and TRBJ2-2, with TRBD1 as a possible D gene (6 bases). The germline V gene encodes CDR1 LGHDT and CDR2 YNNKEL (reference sequence). V gave up 4 bases and J gave up 0 bases, with 12 bases separating them. This CDR3 region has 16 residues. DNA for the CDR3: TGTGCCAGCAGCCTAGCAGGGGCCACGAACACCGGGGAGCTGTTTTTT. This gives the protein CASSLAGATNTGELFF.

The CDR3 reads CASSFSPQTQYF. Here the CDR3 DNA reads TGTGCCAGCAGTTTTTCCCCCCAGACCCAGTACTTC. The chain uses TRBV12-3 or TRBV12-4 and TRBJ2-5, with D unresolved. The CDR3 is made up of 12 amino acids. V lost 3 bases and J lost 6, with 8 bases in between.

This clonotype was seen many times. The junction does not match germline at one end; this may be a read error. The J gene is TRBJ2-7, the V gene TRBV5-1; D remains ambiguous. There are 14 residues in the CDR3. Germline V lookup: CDR1 SGHRS, CDR2 YFSETQ. The DNA of the CDR3 is TGTGCCAGCAGCTTAGGGTCCGGAGCCTACGAGCAGTACTTC. This gives the protein CASSLGSGAYEQYF.